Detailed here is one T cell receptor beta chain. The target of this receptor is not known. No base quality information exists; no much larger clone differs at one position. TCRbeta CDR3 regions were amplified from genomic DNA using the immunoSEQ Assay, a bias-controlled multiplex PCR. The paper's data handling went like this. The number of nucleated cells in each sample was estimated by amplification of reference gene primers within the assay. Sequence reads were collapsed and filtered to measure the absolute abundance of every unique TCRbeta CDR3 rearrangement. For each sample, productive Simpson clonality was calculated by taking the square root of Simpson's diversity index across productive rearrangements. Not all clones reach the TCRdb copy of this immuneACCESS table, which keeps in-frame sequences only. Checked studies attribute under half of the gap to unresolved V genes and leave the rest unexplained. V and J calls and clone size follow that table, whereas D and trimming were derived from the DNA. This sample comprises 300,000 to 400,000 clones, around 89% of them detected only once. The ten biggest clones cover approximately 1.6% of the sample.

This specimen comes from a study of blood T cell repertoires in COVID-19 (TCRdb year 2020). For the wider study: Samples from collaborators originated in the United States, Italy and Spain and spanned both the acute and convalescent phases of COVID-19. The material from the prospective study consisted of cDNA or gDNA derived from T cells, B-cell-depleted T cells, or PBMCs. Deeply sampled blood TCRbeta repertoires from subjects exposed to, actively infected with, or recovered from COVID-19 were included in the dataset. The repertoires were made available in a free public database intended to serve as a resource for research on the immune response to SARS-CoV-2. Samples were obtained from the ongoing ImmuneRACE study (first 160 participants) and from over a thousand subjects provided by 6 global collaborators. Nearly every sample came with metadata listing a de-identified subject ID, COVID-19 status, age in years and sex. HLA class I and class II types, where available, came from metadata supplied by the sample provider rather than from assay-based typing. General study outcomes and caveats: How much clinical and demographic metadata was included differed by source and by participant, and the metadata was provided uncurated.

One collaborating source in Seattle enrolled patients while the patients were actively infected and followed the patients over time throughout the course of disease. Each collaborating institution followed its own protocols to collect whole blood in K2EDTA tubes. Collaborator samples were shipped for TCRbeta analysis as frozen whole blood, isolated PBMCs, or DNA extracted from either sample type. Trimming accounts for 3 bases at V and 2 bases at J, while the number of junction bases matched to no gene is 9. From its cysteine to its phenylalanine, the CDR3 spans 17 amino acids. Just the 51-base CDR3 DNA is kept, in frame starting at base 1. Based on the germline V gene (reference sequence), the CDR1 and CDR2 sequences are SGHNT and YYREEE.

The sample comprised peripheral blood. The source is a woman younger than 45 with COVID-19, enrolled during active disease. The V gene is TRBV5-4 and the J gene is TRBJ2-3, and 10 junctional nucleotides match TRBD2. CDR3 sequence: CASSSRRTSGLTDTQYF. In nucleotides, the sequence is TGTGCCAGCAGCTCCCGTCGGACTAGCGGACTCACAGATACGCAGTATTTT.